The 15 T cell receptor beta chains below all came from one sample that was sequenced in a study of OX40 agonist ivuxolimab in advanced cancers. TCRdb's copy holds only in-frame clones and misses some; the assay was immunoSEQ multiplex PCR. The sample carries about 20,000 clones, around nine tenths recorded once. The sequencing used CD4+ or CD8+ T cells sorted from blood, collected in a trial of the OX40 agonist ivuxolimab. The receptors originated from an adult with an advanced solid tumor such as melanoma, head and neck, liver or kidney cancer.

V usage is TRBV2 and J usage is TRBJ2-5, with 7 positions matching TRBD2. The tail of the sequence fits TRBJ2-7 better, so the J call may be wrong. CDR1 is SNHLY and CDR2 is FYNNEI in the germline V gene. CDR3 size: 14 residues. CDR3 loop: CASSEGWEGGEQYF. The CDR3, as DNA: TGTGCCAGCAGTGAAGGATGGGAGGGCGGCGAGCAGTACTTC.

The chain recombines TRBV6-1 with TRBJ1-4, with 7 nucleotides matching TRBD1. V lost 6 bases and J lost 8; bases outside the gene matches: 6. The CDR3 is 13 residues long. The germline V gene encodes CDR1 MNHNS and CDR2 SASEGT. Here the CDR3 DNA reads TGTGCCAGCAGACCGACAGGGTGGGAAAAACTGTTTTTT. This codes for CASRPTGWEKLFF.

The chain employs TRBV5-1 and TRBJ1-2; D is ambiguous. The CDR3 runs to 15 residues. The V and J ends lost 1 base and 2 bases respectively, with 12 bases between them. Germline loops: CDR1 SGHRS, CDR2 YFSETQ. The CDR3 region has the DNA TGCGCCAGCAGCTTGAGGGCGGATGCCAACTATGGCTACACCTTC. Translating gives CASSLRADANYGYTF.

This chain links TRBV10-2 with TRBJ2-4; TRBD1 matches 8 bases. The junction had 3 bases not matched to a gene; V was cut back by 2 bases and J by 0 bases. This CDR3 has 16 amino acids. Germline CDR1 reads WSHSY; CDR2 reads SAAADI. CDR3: CASSEGQGQAKNIQYF. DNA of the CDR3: TGCGCCAGCAGTGAGGGACAGGGCCAAGCCAAAAACATTCAGTACTTC.

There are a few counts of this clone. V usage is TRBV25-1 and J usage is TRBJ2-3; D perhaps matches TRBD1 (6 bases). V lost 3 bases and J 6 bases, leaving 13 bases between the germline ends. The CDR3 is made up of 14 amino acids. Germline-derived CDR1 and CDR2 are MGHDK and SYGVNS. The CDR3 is CASSEGRGLDTQYF. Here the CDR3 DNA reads TGTGCCAGCAGTGAGGGCAGGGGATTGGATACGCAGTATTTT. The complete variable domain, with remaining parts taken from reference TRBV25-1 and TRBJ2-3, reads EADIYQTPRYLVIGTGKKITLECSQTMGHDKMYWYQQDPGMELHLIHYSYGVNSTEKGDLSSESTVSRIRTEHFPLTLESARPSHTSQYLCASSEGRGLDTQYFGPGTRLTVL.

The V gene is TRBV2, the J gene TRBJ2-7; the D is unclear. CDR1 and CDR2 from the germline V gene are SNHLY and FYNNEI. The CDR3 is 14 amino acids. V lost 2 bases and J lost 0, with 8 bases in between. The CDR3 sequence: CASSETVDSYEQYF. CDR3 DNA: TGTGCCAGCAGTGAAACGGTCGACTCCTACGAGCAGTACTTC.

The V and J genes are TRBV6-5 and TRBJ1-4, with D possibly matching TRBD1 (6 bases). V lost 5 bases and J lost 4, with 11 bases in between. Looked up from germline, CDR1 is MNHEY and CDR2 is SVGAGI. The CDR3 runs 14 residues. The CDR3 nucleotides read TGTGCCAGCAGTCCCGGGACACTTAATGAAAAACTGTTTTTT. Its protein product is CASSPGTLNEKLFF.

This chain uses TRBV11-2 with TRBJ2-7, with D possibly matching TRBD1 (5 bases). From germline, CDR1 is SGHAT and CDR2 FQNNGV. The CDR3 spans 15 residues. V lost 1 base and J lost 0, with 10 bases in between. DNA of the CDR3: TGTGCCAGCAGCTTAGGTCTTGACAGCTCCTACGAGCAGTACTTC. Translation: CASSLGLDSSYEQYF.

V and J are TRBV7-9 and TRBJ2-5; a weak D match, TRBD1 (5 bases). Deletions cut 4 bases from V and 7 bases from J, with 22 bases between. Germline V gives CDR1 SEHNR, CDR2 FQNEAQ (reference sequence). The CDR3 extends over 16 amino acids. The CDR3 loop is CASSSPLTDPIRTQYF. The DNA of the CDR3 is TGTGCCAGCAGCTCGCCCCTGACAGACCCGATTCGGACCCAGTACTTC.

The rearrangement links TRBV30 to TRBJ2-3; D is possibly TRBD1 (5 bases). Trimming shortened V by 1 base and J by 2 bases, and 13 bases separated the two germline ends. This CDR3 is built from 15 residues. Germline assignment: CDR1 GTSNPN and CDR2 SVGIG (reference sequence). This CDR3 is CAWSAGSGSTDTQYF. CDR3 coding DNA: TGTGCCTGGAGTGCAGGGTCAGGGTCCACAGATACGCAGTATTTT. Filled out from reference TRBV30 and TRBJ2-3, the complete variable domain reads SQTIHQWPATLVQPVGSPLSLECTVEGTSNPNLYWYRQAAGRGLQLLFYSVGIGQISSEVPQNLSASRPQDRQFILSSKKLLLSDSGFYLCAWSAGSGSTDTQYFGPGTRLTVL.

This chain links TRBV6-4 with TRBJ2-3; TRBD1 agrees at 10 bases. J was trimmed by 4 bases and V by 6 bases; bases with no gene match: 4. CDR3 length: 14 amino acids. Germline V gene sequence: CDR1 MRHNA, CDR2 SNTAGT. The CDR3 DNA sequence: TGTGCCAGCAGAGGGACAGGGGTAGCAGATACGCAGTATTTT. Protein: CASRGTGVADTQYF.

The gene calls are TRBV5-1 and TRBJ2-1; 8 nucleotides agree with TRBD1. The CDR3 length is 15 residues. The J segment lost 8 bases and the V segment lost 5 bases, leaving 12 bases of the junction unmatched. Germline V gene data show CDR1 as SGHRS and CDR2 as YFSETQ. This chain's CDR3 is CASSWTGNPQDEQFF. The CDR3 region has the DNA TGCGCCAGCAGTTGGACAGGGAACCCCCAAGATGAGCAGTTCTTC.

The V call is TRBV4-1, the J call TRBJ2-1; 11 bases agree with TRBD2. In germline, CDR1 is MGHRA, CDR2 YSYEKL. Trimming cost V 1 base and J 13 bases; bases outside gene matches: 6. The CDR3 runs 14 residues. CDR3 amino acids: CASSQVDSGGAQFF. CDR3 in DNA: TGCGCCAGCAGCCAAGTCGATAGCGGGGGGGCACAGTTCTTC.

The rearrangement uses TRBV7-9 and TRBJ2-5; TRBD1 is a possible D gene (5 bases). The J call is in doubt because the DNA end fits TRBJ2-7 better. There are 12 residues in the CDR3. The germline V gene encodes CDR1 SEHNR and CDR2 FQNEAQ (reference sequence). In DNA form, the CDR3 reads TGTGCCAGCAGCGCCAGGGTCGACGAGCAGTACTTC. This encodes CASSARVDEQYF.

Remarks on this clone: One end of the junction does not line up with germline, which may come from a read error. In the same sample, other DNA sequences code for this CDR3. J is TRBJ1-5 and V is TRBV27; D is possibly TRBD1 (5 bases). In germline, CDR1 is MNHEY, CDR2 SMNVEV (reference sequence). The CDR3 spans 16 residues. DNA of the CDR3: TGCGCCAGCAGTATGATGGCAGGGCTTAGCAATCAGCCCCAGCATTTT. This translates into CASSMMAGLSNQPQHF.